These 4 T cell receptor beta chains share one sample of origin, sequenced in a study of blood T cell repertoires in COVID-19. Profiled with immunoSEQ multiplex PCR; TCRdb holds only in-frame clones, not every one. The sample has tens of thousands of clones; about 68% are singletons. Sequencing was carried out using peripheral blood. The receptors derive from a man aged 45-65 years with active or convalescent COVID-19.

V and J are TRBV19 and TRBJ2-5, with TRBD2 matching over 11 bases. The CDR3 consists of 16 residues. Germline V gives CDR1 LNHDA, CDR2 SQIVND (reference sequence). Losses at the gene ends were 6 bases for V and 4 bases for J; bases not matched to a gene: 10. Here the CDR3 DNA reads TGTGCCAGTAGCCGGCCGGTTACTAGCGGGGGAGAGACCCAGTACTTC. Translation: CASSRPVTSGGETQYF.

Only one count was recorded for this clone. J is TRBJ2-6 and V is TRBV9; D gene ambiguous. The CDR3 runs 15 residues. Germline CDR1 reads SGDLS; CDR2 reads YYNGEE. V gave up 3 bases and J gave up 2 bases, with 9 bases separating them. CDR3 nucleotides: TGTGCCAGCAGCGCCGAGGTCCCTGGGGCCAACGTCCTGACTTTC. Its protein product is CASSAEVPGANVLTF.

This clone was seen more than once but under ten times. The chain recombines TRBV28 with TRBJ1-6; 8 bases map to TRBD1. In germline, CDR1 is MDHEN, CDR2 SYDVKM. The CDR3 consists of 15 residues. Losses at the gene ends were 7 bases for V and 8 bases for J; bases not matched to a gene: 10. This CDR3 reads CASNIRQGSYSPLHF. The CDR3 nucleotides are TGTGCCAGCAATATTCGACAGGGGAGCTATTCACCCCTCCACTTT.

The gene calls are TRBV27 and TRBJ1-2; weak D call: TRBD1 (5 bases). CDR1 is MNHEY, CDR2 SMNVEV, per germline (reference sequence). V lost 0 bases and J 7 bases, leaving 9 bases between the germline ends. The CDR3 totals 13 residues. For the CDR3, the DNA is TGTGCCAGCAGTTTATCGGGTCAGGGTGGCTACACCTTC. This sequence encodes CASSLSGQGGYTF.